Listed here are 7 T cell receptor beta chains from one sample, sequenced in a study of radiation and T cells in renal cell carcinoma. Time point denoted: baseline pretreatment blood. Treatment given: 15 Gy SBRT to primary tumor, nephrectomy 4 weeks later. This table comes from immunoSEQ multiplex PCR, and its TCRdb copy is limited to in-frame clones, with some not included. In the table there are roughly 100,000 clones, 65% to 90% of which are singletons. This specimen was blood, taken from a patient whose treatment included radiotherapy and nephrectomy. The receptors stem from a man aged 45-65 years with renal cell carcinoma.

The chain has TRBV27 and TRBJ1-5; 8 bases are a match to TRBD1. The germline CDR1 and CDR2 sequences are MNHEY and SMNVEV (reference sequence). The trim removed 3 bases at V and 7 bases at J, leaving 5 bases unmatched. The CDR3 is 14 residues long. CDR3: CASSLDRVAQPQHF. CDR3 in DNA: TGTGCCAGCAGTTTGGACAGGGTAGCGCAGCCCCAGCATTTT.

The table lists this clone with a count of one. V is TRBV19 and J is TRBJ2-1; 10 nucleotides line up with TRBD2. CDR3 length: 14 residues. Germline-derived CDR1 and CDR2 are LNHDA and SQIVND (reference sequence). Trimming cost V 8 bases and J 5 bases; bases outside gene matches: 6. The CDR3 DNA reads TGTGCCAGTCACCCGAGCGGGGGGGACAATGAGCAGTTCTTC. It yields the protein CASHPSGGDNEQFF.

The chain is built from TRBV4-2 and TRBJ1-1; D perhaps matches TRBD1 (6 bases). Per germline, CDR1 LGHNA and CDR2 YNFKEQ. Trimming stripped 1 base from V and 6 bases from J, with 33 bases between. This CDR3 spans 21 amino acids. The CDR3 is CASSQVVGQRGATVSFPEAFF. The CDR3 DNA sequence: TGTGCCAGCAGCCAAGTAGTGGGCCAGCGGGGGGCAACCGTCTCTTTCCCTGAAGCTTTCTTT.

The chain has TRBV5-1 and TRBJ2-6, with 7 bases matching TRBD1. With V trimmed by 4 bases and J by 2 bases, 12 bases remained unmatched. CDR3 length: 18 amino acids. Germline V lookup: CDR1 SGHRS, CDR2 YFSETQ. In DNA form, the CDR3 reads TGCGCCAGCAGCCCTAGACAGGGTTCCCTACCTGGGGCCAACGTCCTGACTTTC. Amino acid sequence: CASSPRQGSLPGANVLTF.

The chain is built from TRBV4-1 and TRBJ2-1, with TRBD2 matching 8 bases. The V segment lost 1 base and the J segment 7 bases; nucleotides outside the gene matches: 6. This CDR3 has 15 amino acids. Per the germline V gene, CDR1 is MGHRA and CDR2 is YSYEKL. CDR3 sequence reads: CASSQGAAGGNEQFF. Written as DNA, the CDR3 is TGCGCCAGCAGCCAAGGGGCGGCGGGAGGAAATGAGCAGTTCTTC.

This clone appeared a few times. The genes are TRBV28 and TRBJ2-7; 10 bases are a match to TRBD2. The CDR3 is 15 amino acids. The V gene end was trimmed by 3 bases and the J gene end by 7 bases; junction bases not matched to a gene: 9. Germline V lookup: CDR1 MDHEN, CDR2 SYDVKM. DNA for the CDR3: TGTGCCAGCAGTTTGTGGCTAGCGGGGGCCTCGGAGCAGTACTTC. The encoded protein is CASSLWLAGASEQYF.

This clone was counted once. J is TRBJ1-1 and V is TRBV5-1; 9 bases map to TRBD1. V shed 4 bases and J 1 base; nucleotides not matched to a gene: 5. In germline, CDR1 is SGHRS, CDR2 YFSETQ. This CDR3 has 15 residues. CDR3 sequence: CASSHGQGSNTEAFF. Written as DNA, the CDR3 is TGCGCCAGCAGCCATGGACAGGGGTCGAACACTGAAGCTTTCTTT.